The rows below give T cell receptor beta chains drawn from one sample of a study of post-analysis software for immune sequencing data. TCRdb independently ran MiXCR on the PCR reads; one entry per CDR3 protein. The sample shows approximately 690,000 distinct CDR3 sequences, approximately 59% of them seen only once. The sample consisted of blood. The receptors stem from a girl aged 2 to 9 with multiple sclerosis. CDR3s include the opening cysteine and the closing phenylalanine or tryptophan.

v_call: TRBV15
cdr3_aa: CATSKRRGCNEQFF

v_call: TRBV30
cdr3_aa: CAWILAASYNEQFF

v_call: TRBV7-6
cdr3_aa: CASSYTGGNTGELFF

v_call: TRBV7-9
cdr3_aa: CASSVIATNEKLFF

v_call: TRBV27
cdr3_aa: CASTPTIGGRSYNEQFF

v_call: TRBV11-2
cdr3_aa: CATLKWKVGHSYEQYF

v_call: TRBV6-2/TRBV6-3
cdr3_aa: CASSYSISAGNEQFF

v_call: TRBV28
cdr3_aa: CASSYHSGSRADTQYF

v_call: TRBV7-9
cdr3_aa: CASSLAVQKETQYF

v_call: TRBV7-6
cdr3_aa: CASTLGAGGNEQFF

v_call: TRBV20-1
cdr3_aa: CSASRGTSGDNEQFF

v_call: TRBV7-3
cdr3_aa: CASSLLRNTEAFF

v_call: TRBV5-1
cdr3_aa: CACSLDRAGFSGANVLTF

v_call: TRBV6-5
cdr3_aa: CASSYSGTGLGLEAKNTQYF

v_call: TRBV5-1
cdr3_aa: CASSLGRGAEAFF

v_call: TRBV3-1
cdr3_aa: CASSPRTGGHEQYF

v_call: TRBV6-5
cdr3_aa: CASSYGAGGLSDTQYF

v_call: TRBV4-3
cdr3_aa: CASSQEWASGGQYNEQFF

v_call: TRBV28
cdr3_aa: CASGVAGANEDTQYF

v_call: TRBV7-9
cdr3_aa: CASSLSDHQETQYF

v_call: TRBV7-9
cdr3_aa: CASSLARGGVADTQYF

v_call: TRBV3-1
cdr3_aa: CASSQGQGGNQPQHF

v_call: TRBV7-2
cdr3_aa: CASSLGPSGPETQYF

v_call: TRBV7-9
cdr3_aa: CASSHSTGSQPQHF

v_call: TRBV7-2
cdr3_aa: CASSLVVRPGETQYF

v_call: TRBV6-2/TRBV6-3
cdr3_aa: CASSYAGGNEQYF

v_call: TRBV7-8
cdr3_aa: CASSSREGDYGYTF

v_call: TRBV20-1
cdr3_aa: CSATTGNEQFF

v_call: TRBV7-9
cdr3_aa: CASRSGTGRGEQYF

v_call: TRBV6-6
cdr3_aa: CASSYTAGGGTQYF

v_call: TRBV29-1
cdr3_aa: CSVQGVQHSSEAFF

v_call: TRBV29-1
cdr3_aa: CSLGTSGNEQFF

v_call: TRBV4-2
cdr3_aa: CASSQVGTSGQETQYF

v_call: TRBV20-1
cdr3_aa: CSARDIRADTQYF

v_call: TRBV6-6
cdr3_aa: CASSYADGYTF

v_call: TRBV3-1
cdr3_aa: CASSQLGSTDTQYF

v_call: TRBV29-1
cdr3_aa: CSGVAVRDGYTF

v_call: TRBV25-1
cdr3_aa: CASSDPFINYGYTF

v_call: TRBV18
cdr3_aa: CASSVKRGGNEQFF

v_call: TRBV7-9
cdr3_aa: CASSLTQTPDTQYF

v_call: TRBV20-1
cdr3_aa: CSARWKRLGSQYF

v_call: TRBV14
cdr3_aa: CASSRRQGWETQYF